This T cell receptor beta chain was identified during a study of radiotherapy plus CTLA-4 blockade in lung cancer. General study results and limits: Blood saw expansion of tumor-derived TCR clones after radiotherapy plus ipilimumab.

In germline, CDR1 is MDHEN, CDR2 SYDVKM. This CDR3 contains 21 residues. With 8 bases removed from V and 6 bases from J, the gap between germline ends came to 38 bases. Libraries were prepared by immunoSEQ multiplex PCR; TCRdb keeps only in-frame clonotypes and omits some of them. The sample has about 76,000 clones, 70% to 85% seen once; the top ten hold around 0.72%. This clone was seen more than once but under ten times. Antigen unknown. Sequenced here: peripheral blood, sampled from a patient treated with radiotherapy plus ipilimumab. This chain connects TRBV28 to TRBJ2-1, with D perhaps assigned TRBD1 or TRBD2 (8 bases each). This TCR was sampled from a human donor with non-small cell lung cancer who had stable disease on radiotherapy plus ipilimumab. The CDR3 here is CASGPTVGQGGHSGSPNEQFF. The CDR3 DNA reads TGTGCCAGCGGTCCCACCGTCGGACAGGGTGGCCACAGCGGGAGTCCCAATGAGCAGTTCTTC. Filled out from reference TRBV28 and TRBJ2-1, the complete variable domain reads DVKVTQSSRYLVKRTGEKVFLECVQDMDHENMFWYRQDPGLGLRLIYFSYDVKMKEKGDIPEGYSVSREKKERFSLILESASTNQTSMYLCASGPTVGQGGHSGSPNEQFFGPGTRLTVL.